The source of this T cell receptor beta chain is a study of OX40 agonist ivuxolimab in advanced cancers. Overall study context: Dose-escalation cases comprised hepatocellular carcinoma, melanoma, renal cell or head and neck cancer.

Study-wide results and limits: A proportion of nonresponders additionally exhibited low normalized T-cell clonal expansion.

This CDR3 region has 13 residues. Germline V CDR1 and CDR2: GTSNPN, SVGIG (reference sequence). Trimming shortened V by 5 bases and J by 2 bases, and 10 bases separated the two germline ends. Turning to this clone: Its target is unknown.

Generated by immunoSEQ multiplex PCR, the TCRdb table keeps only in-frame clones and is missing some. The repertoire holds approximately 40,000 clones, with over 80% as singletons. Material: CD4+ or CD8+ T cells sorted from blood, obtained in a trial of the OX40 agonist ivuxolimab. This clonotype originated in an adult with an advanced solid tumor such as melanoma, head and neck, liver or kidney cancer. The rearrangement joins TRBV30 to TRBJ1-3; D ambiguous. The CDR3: CAWEDEPGNTIYF. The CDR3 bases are TGTGCCTGGGAAGATGAGCCTGGAAACACCATATATTTT.